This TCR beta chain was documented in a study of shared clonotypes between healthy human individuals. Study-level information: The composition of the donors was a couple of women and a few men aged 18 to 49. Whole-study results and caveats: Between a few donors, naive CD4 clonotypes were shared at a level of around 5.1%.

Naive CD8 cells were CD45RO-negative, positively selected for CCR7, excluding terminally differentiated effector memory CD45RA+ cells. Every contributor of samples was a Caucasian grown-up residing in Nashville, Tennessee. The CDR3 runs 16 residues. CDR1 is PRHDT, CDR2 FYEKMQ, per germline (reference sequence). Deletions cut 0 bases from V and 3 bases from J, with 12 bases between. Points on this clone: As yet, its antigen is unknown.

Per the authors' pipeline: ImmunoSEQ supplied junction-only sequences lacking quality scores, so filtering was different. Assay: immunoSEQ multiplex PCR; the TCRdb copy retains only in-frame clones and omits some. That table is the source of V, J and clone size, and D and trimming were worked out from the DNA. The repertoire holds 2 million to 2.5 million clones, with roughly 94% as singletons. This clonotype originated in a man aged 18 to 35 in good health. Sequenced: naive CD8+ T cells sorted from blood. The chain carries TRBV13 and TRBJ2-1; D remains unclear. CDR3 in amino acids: CASSLGVGWDYNEQFF. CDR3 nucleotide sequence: TGTGCCAGCAGCTTAGGCGTCGGGTGGGACTACAATGAGCAGTTCTTC.